Shown below are 18 T cell receptor beta chains from a single sample sequenced in a study of control samples from healthy donors and cancer patients. Here immunoSEQ multiplex PCR was the method, and the copy in TCRdb shows in-frame clones only, minus some. The sample carries 210,000 or so clones, 91% recorded once. Sample: blood. These receptors were obtained from a man aged 25 to 45 in good health.

The chain joins TRBV25-1 to TRBJ1-2; unclear D gene. This CDR3 has 13 residues. V was shortened by 4 bases and J by 2 bases, with 8 bases between the two germline ends. Germline V gene sequence: CDR1 MGHDK, CDR2 SYGVNS. The CDR3 coding sequence is TGTGCCAGCAGTGGTCCTTACAACTATGGCTACACCTTC. This codes for CASSGPYNYGYTF.

V and J are TRBV14 and TRBJ2-1; perhaps TRBD2 as D (6 bases). Germline loops: CDR1 SGHDN, CDR2 FVKESK. The V end lost 2 bases, the J end lost 10 bases, and 12 bases lay between the germline ends. The CDR3 runs 13 residues. The CDR3 DNA reads TGTGCCAGCAGCCAACTCCGGGGGTGGGAGCAGTTCTTC. It specifies CASSQLRGWEQFF.

CDR3 sequence reads: CAWKSGAEKLFF. Written as DNA, the CDR3 is TGTGCCTGGAAGAGTGGTGCCGAAAAACTGTTTTTT. V usage is TRBV30 and J usage is TRBJ1-4; D ambiguous. In germline, CDR1 is GTSNPN, CDR2 SVGIG (reference sequence). The CDR3 has 12 residues. Trimming took off 4 bases at V and 8 bases at J, with 11 bases between the two ends.

Here the CDR3 DNA reads TGTGCCAGCAGCTTACAAACCGGAAATACGCAGTATTTT. Protein: CASSLQTGNTQYF. This chain connects TRBV7-2 to TRBJ2-3; D is ambiguous. With 2 bases removed from V and 7 bases from J, the gap between germline ends came to 10 bases. CDR1 is SGHTA, CDR2 FQGNSA, per germline. The CDR3 length is 13 residues.

V and J are TRBV6-5 and TRBJ1-5, with D possibly TRBD1 on 6 matching bases. Germline V lookup: CDR1 MNHEY, CDR2 SVGAGI. CDR3 size: 14 residues. V lost 4 bases and J lost 4, with 11 bases in between. The CDR3 nucleotides are TGTGCCAGCAGTTGGAGCGGACAGAATCAGCCCCAGCATTTT. Translating gives CASSWSGQNQPQHF.

The chain employs TRBV7-9 and TRBJ2-5; 7 nucleotides agree with TRBD2. This CDR3 region has 16 residues. The V segment lost 2 bases and the J segment 2 bases; nucleotides outside the gene matches: 8. Germline assignment: CDR1 SEHNR and CDR2 FQNEAQ (reference sequence). In DNA form, the CDR3 reads TGTGCCAGCAGCTTATTCGTGGGGGGGGGTCAAGAGACCCAGTACTTC. Translating gives CASSLFVGGGQETQYF.

The V gene is TRBV9, the J gene TRBJ2-1, with TRBD2 as a possible D gene (6 bases). CDR3 size: 14 residues. V dropped 2 bases and J dropped 6 bases, with 12 bases sitting between them. Germline CDR1 and CDR2: SGDLS and YYNGEE. The CDR3 sequence is CASSVTGEVNEQFF. The DNA of the CDR3 is TGTGCCAGCAGCGTTACGGGAGAGGTCAATGAGCAGTTCTTC.

CDR3 sequence: CASSLTPGLNEKLFF. In DNA, the CDR3 is TGTGCCAGCAGCTTGACCCCGGGACTTAATGAAAAACTGTTTTTT. The chain couples TRBV7-8 to TRBJ1-4, with D possibly being TRBD1 (5 bases). V lost 3 bases to trimming and J lost 4 bases, with 12 bases between them. This CDR3 has 15 amino acids. Germline assignment: CDR1 SGHVS and CDR2 FQNEAQ.

The rearrangement links TRBV7-7 to TRBJ1-4; TRBD1 might be the D (5 bases). CDR3 length: 14 amino acids. V was trimmed by 5 bases and J by 4 bases, leaving 11 bases between them. Germline lookup yields CDR1 SSHAT and CDR2 FNYEAQ (reference sequence). CDR3 sequence: CASSPGPYNEKLFF. The CDR3 DNA is TGTGCCAGCAGCCCAGGGCCCTATAATGAAAAACTGTTTTTT. The whole variable domain, filled in from reference TRBV7-7 and TRBJ1-4, reads GAGVSQSPRYKVTKRGQDVTLRCDPISSHATLYWYQQALGQGPEFLTYFNYEAQPDKSGLPSDRFSAERPEGSISTLTIQRTEQRDSAMYRCASSPGPYNEKLFFGSGTQLSVL.

V and J are TRBV6-6 and TRBJ2-3; possible D gene TRBD2, 6 bases. The V end lost 2 bases, the J end lost 10 bases, and 16 bases lay between the germline ends. The length of the CDR3 is 14 residues. The germline gives CDR1 MNHNY, CDR2 SVGAGI (reference sequence). The CDR3 sequence: CASSYDGGTLAQYF. CDR3 bases: TGTGCCAGCAGTTACGACGGCGGGACTCTGGCGCAGTATTTT.

This chain links TRBV5-1 with TRBJ2-1; D remains ambiguous. V was trimmed by 2 bases and J by 8 bases, leaving 23 bases between them. CDR1 and CDR2 from the germline V gene are SGHRS and YFSETQ. The CDR3 extends over 17 amino acids. The CDR3 sequence: CASSFLVDRHTMDEQFF. The CDR3 nucleotides read TGCGCCAGCAGCTTCCTGGTAGATAGACACACAATGGATGAGCAGTTCTTC.

The chain combines TRBV10-2 with TRBJ2-7; 11 nucleotides agree with TRBD2. J gave up 7 bases and V 7 bases, and 6 bases lay outside the gene matches. This CDR3 contains 13 residues. CDR1 and CDR2 from the germline V gene are WSHSY and SAAADI. This CDR3 is CASKLAGVLEQYF. DNA of the CDR3: TGCGCCAGCAAACTAGCGGGGGTATTGGAGCAGTACTTC.

This clone was observed once. The gene calls are TRBV19 and TRBJ2-7; D remains ambiguous. Germline-derived CDR1 and CDR2 are LNHDA and SQIVND (reference sequence). V was shortened by 6 bases and J by 3 bases, with 12 bases between the two germline ends. This CDR3 is 13 amino acids long. The CDR3 DNA reads as TGTGCCAGTAGCAAGCCCGAAGACTACGAGCAGTACTTC. As protein: CASSKPEDYEQYF.

This chain uses TRBV6-5 with TRBJ1-2; TRBD1 matches at 9 bases. The V segment lost 5 bases and the J segment 6 bases; nucleotides outside the gene matches: 4. There are 13 residues in the CDR3. The V gene's germline CDR1 is MNHEY and CDR2 SVGAGI. The chain's CDR3 is CASSPDRGHGYTF. Here the CDR3 DNA reads TGTGCCAGCAGTCCGGACAGGGGCCATGGCTACACCTTC.

This clone is a singleton in its sample. V usage is TRBV6-5 and J usage is TRBJ1-5, with 7 bases that match TRBD1. Germline V gene data show CDR1 as MNHEY and CDR2 as SVGAGI. The length of the CDR3 is 13 residues. V dropped 10 bases and J dropped 6; count of bases not matched to a gene: 9. DNA for the CDR3: TGTGCCACGGGAGGGGGCGGGAGTCAGCCCCAGCATTTT. Translation: CATGGGGSQPQHF.

The chain has TRBV7-2 and TRBJ1-5, with a weak D call TRBD1 (6 bases). Trimming took 5 bases from V and 0 from J, leaving 14 bases between them. Germline V gene lookup returns CDR1 SGHTA and CDR2 FQGNSA. The CDR3 is made up of 16 amino acids. This CDR3 reads CASSPGAVYSNQPQHF. The CDR3 coding sequence is TGTGCCAGCAGCCCGGGGGCAGTTTATAGCAATCAGCCCCAGCATTTT.

The chain recombines TRBV4-1 with TRBJ1-2, with D uncertain. The CDR3 consists of 14 residues. V lost 3 bases and J lost 4, with 12 bases in between. Germline V gene lookup returns CDR1 MGHRA and CDR2 YSYEKL. The CDR3 nucleotides read TGCGCCAGCAGCCATGGGAGTTCGGGCTATGGCTACACCTTC. Translated: CASSHGSSGYGYTF.

The chain couples TRBV6-1 to TRBJ1-3; D unclear. V lost 1 base to trimming and J lost 4 bases, with 8 bases between them. Germline V gene data show CDR1 as MNHNS and CDR2 as SASEGT. This CDR3 has 14 amino acids. DNA of the CDR3: TGTGCCAGCAGTGAAGACCGGGCAGGAAACACCATATATTTT. Residues: CASSEDRAGNTIYF.